The 27 T cell receptor beta chains in this list originate from one sample, sequenced in a study of beta chain features in type 1 diabetes. General study findings and limits: In all four CD4+ subsets, TCRB CDR3 length was significantly, moderately reduced in type 1 diabetes.

Of the isolated RNA, all was reverse transcribed, and so the sequenced material was expressed TCRB transcripts. Clones were read by immunoSEQ multiplex PCR, and TCRdb kept only the in-frame ones, dropping some. The sample yields 200,000 to 300,000 clones, 11% seen once. Their antigen targets remain unknown. Sequenced sample: naive CD4+ T cells from blood. These receptors came from a man aged 25 to 40 with type 1 diabetes.

This clone was counted a few times. The CDR3 DNA reads as TGTGCCAGCAGCCCTACAGGGACTTCACCCCTCCACTTT. It specifies CASSPTGTSPLHF. The rearrangement links TRBV9 to TRBJ1-6, with TRBD1 as a possible D gene (6 bases). The CDR3 loop spans 13 amino acids. The V and J ends lost 4 bases and 9 bases respectively, with 11 bases between them. Germline V gene sequence: CDR1 SGDLS, CDR2 YYNGEE.

This chain uses TRBV18 with TRBJ1-1, with D possibly matching TRBD1 (5 bases). The germline V and J ends were trimmed by 3 bases and 1 base, with 9 bases remaining between them. This CDR3 region has 14 residues. CDR1 is KGHSH, CDR2 LQKENI, per germline. The CDR3 nucleotides read TGTGCCAGCTCACCTTTAACAGGGAACACTGAAGCTTTCTTT. Its translation: CASSPLTGNTEAFF. Filled out from reference TRBV18 and TRBJ1-1, the complete variable domain reads NAGVMQNPRHLVRRRGQEARLRCSPMKGHSHVYWYRQLPEEGLKFMVYLQKENIIDESGMPKERFSAEFPKEGPSILRIQQVVRGDSAAYFCASSPLTGNTEAFFGQGTRLTVV.

There are a few counts of this clone. The V gene is TRBV4-2, the J gene TRBJ2-3; 8 nucleotides match TRBD2. Germline CDR1 LGHNA, CDR2 YNFKEQ. CDR3 length: 16 residues. V shed 5 bases, J shed 1 base, and the junction held 8 bases outside the gene matches. CDR3 residues: CASSYSYSGGTDTQYF. The CDR3 region has the DNA TGTGCCAGCAGCTACTCATATAGCGGGGGCACAGATACGCAGTATTTT.

The gene calls are TRBV14 and TRBJ1-2; D is uncertain. Germline CDR1 is SGHDN and CDR2 is FVKESK. V lost 3 bases and J 4 bases, leaving 12 bases between the germline ends. The CDR3 is 14 amino acids. In nucleotides, the CDR3 is TGTGCCAGCAGCCACAGGATTAACTTCTATGGCTACACCTTC. Amino acids: CASSHRINFYGYTF.

This clone was counted between two and nine times. The chain has TRBV7-2 and TRBJ2-1; 9 bases map to TRBD2. V lost 6 bases to trimming and J lost 3 bases; unmatched junction nucleotides: 6. The CDR3 covers 15 residues. The V gene's germline CDR1 is SGHTA and CDR2 FQGNSA. Here the CDR3 DNA reads TGTGCCAGCAGGGAGGTAGCGGGGGACTACAATGAGCAGTTCTTC. Residues: CASREVAGDYNEQFF.

This chain joins TRBV4-1 and TRBJ1-6, with TRBD1 as a possible D gene (5 bases). In germline, CDR1 is MGHRA, CDR2 YSYEKL. The CDR3 totals 17 residues. Trimming cost V 0 bases and J 10 bases, with 19 bases left between them. CDR3 in DNA: TGCGCCAGCAGCCAAGATTCAACAATGCTGTCAGGGTCACCCCTCCACTTT. Protein: CASSQDSTMLSGSPLHF.

The chain has TRBV9 and TRBJ2-3; D not certain. Germline CDR1 and CDR2: SGDLS and YYNGEE. V was cut by 3 bases and J by 0 bases, with 8 bases left in between. The length of the CDR3 is 14 residues. Here the CDR3 DNA reads TGTGCCAGCAGCGGTACTACGAGCACAGATACGCAGTATTTT. Translating gives CASSGTTSTDTQYF.

This clone was recorded a few times. The chain's CDR3 is CASSSSGGSQETQYF. The CDR3 DNA reads as TGTGCCAGCAGCTCGTCAGGGGGCTCCCAAGAGACCCAGTACTTC. V gene TRBV7-3 combines with J gene TRBJ2-5, with 8 bases identical to TRBD1. The V and J ends lost 4 bases and 1 base, in that order; junction bases with no gene match: 5. CDR3 length: 15 amino acids. In germline, CDR1 is SGHTA, CDR2 FQGTGA. The whole variable domain, remainder taken from reference TRBV7-3 and TRBJ2-5, is GAGVSQTPSNKVTEKGKYVELRCDPISGHTALYWYRQSLGQGPEFLIYFQGTGAADDSGLPNDRFFAVRPEGSVSTLKIQRTERGDSAVYLCASSSSGGSQETQYFGPGTRLLVL.

This clone came up a few times. V usage is TRBV19 and J usage is TRBJ1-1; D call uncertain. V shed 7 bases and J shed 1 base, with 16 bases lying between them. Germline lookup yields CDR1 LNHDA and CDR2 SQIVND (reference sequence). The CDR3 runs to 15 residues. DNA of the CDR3: TGTGCCAGTAATATTCCGGGGTGGGAGAACACTGAAGCTTTCTTT. Translated, it gives CASNIPGWENTEAFF.

The V gene is TRBV7-2, the J gene TRBJ1-1; a possible D gene is TRBD1 (6 bases). Deletions cut 5 bases from V and 6 bases from J, with 22 bases between. CDR1 is SGHTA, CDR2 FQGNSA, per germline. The CDR3 length is 16 residues. CDR3 sequence: CASSRIHRAGVAEAFF. CDR3 sequence (DNA): TGTGCCAGCAGCCGAATACACCGGGCAGGGGTAGCTGAAGCTTTCTTT.

The chain joins TRBV2 to TRBJ2-1; TRBD2 matches at 10 bases. Per the germline V gene, CDR1 is SNHLY and CDR2 is FYNNEI. V gave up 6 bases and J gave up 8 bases; unmatched junction bases: 7. This CDR3 contains 14 residues. The CDR3 is CASRGASGGHEQFF. CDR3 nucleotides: TGTGCCAGCAGGGGGGCTAGCGGGGGCCATGAGCAGTTCTTC.

V usage is TRBV5-1 and J usage is TRBJ2-3; tentative D call: TRBD1 (5 bases). Trimming removed 4 bases from V and 4 bases from J, with 13 bases in between. CDR1 and CDR2 from the germline V gene are SGHRS and YFSETQ. This CDR3 is 14 amino acids long. This CDR3 reads CASSIQAVPDTQYF. The CDR3 DNA reads TGCGCCAGCAGCATACAGGCAGTTCCAGATACGCAGTATTTT.

This clone turned up a few times. The CDR3 DNA follows: TGTGCCAGCAGCCAAGATTACTACCGTGACTATGGCTACACCTTC. It translates to CASSQDYYRDYGYTF. The rearrangement uses TRBV4-2 and TRBJ1-2; D call uncertain. The CDR3 covers 15 residues. Germline V CDR1 and CDR2: LGHNA, YNFKEQ. Trimming left V 0 bases short and J 3 bases short, with 11 bases between.

This clone was recorded a few times. The chain employs TRBV4-3 and TRBJ2-1; no definite D call. The CDR3 consists of 13 residues. V was clipped by 4 bases and J by 7 bases, with 11 bases between them. Germline CDR1 is LGHNA and CDR2 is YSLEER. CDR3 in amino acids: CASSPDDRNEQFF. The DNA for the CDR3 is TGCGCCAGCAGCCCCGATGATCGGAATGAGCAGTTCTTC.

This clone has just a few counts. The chain carries TRBV11-1 and TRBJ2-1; 9 bases are shared with TRBD2. Trimming cost V 1 base and J 3 bases; bases outside gene matches: 4. The CDR3 loop spans 16 amino acids. Germline values: CDR1 SGHAT, CDR2 FQDESV (reference sequence). CDR3 nucleotide sequence: TGTGCCAGCAGCTTAGTTGGGACTAGCCGCTACAATGAGCAGTTCTTC. Its protein is CASSLVGTSRYNEQFF.

V usage is TRBV18 and J usage is TRBJ2-1, with 9 positions matching TRBD1. The CDR3 extends over 16 amino acids. Per the germline V gene, CDR1 is KGHSH and CDR2 is LQKENI. V shed 0 bases and J 10 bases; nucleotides not matched to a gene: 10. Here the CDR3 DNA reads TGTGCCAGCTCACCACCGGGACAGGGCAATTTCCGCGAGCAGTTCTTC. Its translation: CASSPPGQGNFREQFF. The full variable domain, rest sourced from reference TRBV18 and TRBJ2-1, is NAGVMQNPRHLVRRRGQEARLRCSPMKGHSHVYWYRQLPEEGLKFMVYLQKENIIDESGMPKERFSAEFPKEGPSILRIQQVVRGDSAAYFCASSPPGQGNFREQFFGPGTRLTVL.

This clone was found a few times. The J gene is TRBJ1-2, the V gene TRBV7-8, with TRBD1 matching 7 bases. V lost 2 bases to trimming and J lost 2 bases; unmatched junction nucleotides: 2. Per the germline V gene, CDR1 is SGHVS and CDR2 is FQNEAQ. The CDR3 consists of 14 residues. The CDR3 loop is CASSLQQGNYGYTF. The CDR3 nucleotides read TGTGCCAGCAGCTTACAACAGGGGAACTATGGCTACACCTTC.

This clone was detected a few times. The chain uses TRBV19 and TRBJ1-1; D uncertain. CDR3 length equals 12 residues. In germline, CDR1 is LNHDA, CDR2 SQIVND (reference sequence). Trimming took off 5 bases at V and 4 bases at J, with 8 bases between the two ends. CDR3 sequence reads: CASSQRTTEAFF. CDR3 in DNA: TGTGCCAGTAGTCAGCGAACCACTGAAGCTTTCTTT.

The chain joins TRBV7-9 to TRBJ2-3; D might be TRBD2 (5 bases). V gave up 1 base and J gave up 3 bases, with 8 bases separating them. The CDR3 extends over 14 amino acids. Germline V CDR1 and CDR2: SEHNR, FQNEAQ (reference sequence). The DNA of the CDR3 is TGTGCCAGCAGCTTAGGGCTAGCAACAGATACGCAGTATTTT. Translation: CASSLGLATDTQYF.

The genes are TRBV18 and TRBJ2-3, with 8 bases matching TRBD1. V lost 3 bases and J lost 5; bases outside the gene matches: 1. CDR3 length equals 13 residues. CDR1 and CDR2 (germline): KGHSH, LQKENI. Here the CDR3 DNA reads TGTGCCAGCTCACCGACAGGGGAAGATACGCAGTATTTT. Translation gives CASSPTGEDTQYF.

The J gene is TRBJ2-7, the V gene TRBV5-1; TRBD2 matches at 10 bases. The germline gives CDR1 SGHRS, CDR2 YFSETQ. The CDR3 totals 15 residues. Trimming removed 3 bases from V and 3 bases from J; junction bases left unmatched: 6. This CDR3 reads CASSYGLADHYEQYF. CDR3 in DNA: TGCGCCAGCAGCTACGGACTAGCGGATCACTACGAGCAGTACTTC. The whole variable domain, remainder taken from reference TRBV5-1 and TRBJ2-7, is KAGVTQTPRYLIKTRGQQVTLSCSPISGHRSVSWYQQTPGQGLQFLFEYFSETQRNKGNFPGRFSGRQFSNSRSEMNVSTLELGDSALYLCASSYGLADHYEQYFGPGTRLTVT.

J is TRBJ1-6 and V is TRBV6-5, with 7 bases that match TRBD1. The ends lost 3 bases at V and 10 bases at J; junction bases unmatched: 9. The germline CDR1 and CDR2 sequences are MNHEY and SVGAGI. The CDR3 is 15 residues long. CDR3 nucleotides: TGTGCCAGCAGTTATATAAGGGGGCTTGGATCACCCCTCCACTTT. This gives the protein CASSYIRGLGSPLHF.

This clone was detected once. CDR3 DNA: TGCGCCAGCAGCAGGGGACTAGCGGGGGCCTCCTACAATGAGCAGTTCTTC. Amino acids: CASSRGLAGASYNEQFF. The chain combines TRBV5-1 with TRBJ2-1; 14 positions agree with TRBD2. The CDR3 runs 17 residues. CDR1 and CDR2 from the germline V gene are SGHRS and YFSETQ. Losses at the gene ends were 4 bases for V and 0 bases for J; bases not matched to a gene: 3.

The chain has TRBV10-3 and TRBJ2-7; D gene unclear. The germline gives CDR1 ENHRY, CDR2 SYGVKD. Trimming shortened V by 4 bases and J by 5 bases, and 18 bases separated the two germline ends. The CDR3 extends over 15 amino acids. The CDR3 DNA sequence: TGTGCCATCAGTGGGATCGGAACTATCCCCCACGAGCAGTACTTC. Its translation is CAISGIGTIPHEQYF.

This clone was picked up a small number of times. CDR3 sequence (DNA): TGTGCCAGCAGTGCCCGGGACAGGGAAGAGACCCAGTACTTC. This codes for CASSARDREETQYF. V is TRBV2 and J is TRBJ2-5; 9 bases fit TRBD1. The CDR3 spans 14 residues. V gave up 4 bases and J gave up 3 bases; unmatched junction bases: 3. Germline V CDR1 and CDR2: SNHLY, FYNNEI.

V and J are TRBV6-5 and TRBJ1-3; D is undetermined. Trimming stripped 2 bases from V and 0 bases from J, with 5 bases between. Germline CDR1 and CDR2: MNHEY and SVGAGI. This CDR3 has 14 amino acids. The CDR3 loop is CASSYRGSGNTIYF. CDR3 coding DNA: TGTGCCAGCAGTTACCGCGGCTCTGGAAACACCATATATTTT.

This clone was seen only a few times. This chain links TRBV5-1 with TRBJ2-7; 7 nucleotides match TRBD2. Germline CDR1 and CDR2: SGHRS and YFSETQ. This CDR3 has 16 residues. After removal of 4 bases from V and 0 bases from J, the junction contained 10 bases not matched to a gene. This chain's CDR3 is CASSEIAGPSSYEQYF. Written as DNA, the CDR3 is TGCGCCAGCAGCGAAATAGCGGGCCCTAGCTCCTACGAGCAGTACTTC.